This passage covers 25 T cell receptor beta chains from one sample sequenced in a study of T cells in Graves' hyperthyroidism and ophthalmopathy. It was RNA transcripts that yielded the amplified TCR beta CDR3 regions. Researchers ran a first-round RT-PCR on the TCR CDR3 using the HTBI primer set. TCRdb reanalysed the multiplex PCR reads using MiXCR and keeps one entry per CDR3 protein. The repertoire consists of 350,000 or so distinct CDR3 sequences, with 15% to 20% occurring once and the leading ten covering 34%. Specimen: blood. The receptors derive from a woman aged 25 to 39 with Graves' hyperthyroidism that later progressed to Graves' ophthalmopathy.

This clonotype was recorded at least ten times. The CDR3 is CSELTPSTDTQYF. In DNA, the CDR3 is TGCAGTGAGTTGACCCCTAGCACAGATACGCAGTATTTT. The rearrangement joins TRBV20-1 to TRBJ2-3; D uncertain. The V and J ends lost 7 bases and 0 bases respectively, with 11 bases between them. The CDR3 is 13 amino acids. The germline V gene has CDR1 DFQATT and CDR2 SNEGSKA (reference sequence).

The sample holds many counts of this clonotype. V usage is TRBV29-1 and J usage is TRBJ1-1; TRBD1 might be the D (6 bases). The V end was cut by 6 bases, the J end by 1 base, with 15 bases between. The CDR3 spans 14 residues. CDR1 and CDR2 (germline): SQVTM, ANQGSEA. This CDR3 is CSVKQGGGNTEAFF. The CDR3 nucleotides are TGCAGCGTGAAACAGGGCGGTGGGAACACTGAAGCTTTCTTT.

This clonotype was found a few times. This chain uses TRBV16 with TRBJ2-3; 7 bases map to TRBD1. CDR3 length: 16 amino acids. Germline values: CDR1 KGHSY, CDR2 FQNENV. V trimming: 0 bases; J trimming: 2 bases; junction bases outside the gene matches: 5. The chain's CDR3 is CASSQSTGQYTDTQYF. The DNA of the CDR3 is TGTGCCAGCAGCCAATCGACGGGACAGTACACAGATACGCAGTATTTT.

This clonotype showed up many times. The chain combines TRBV2 with TRBJ2-2; TRBD1 aligns across 9 bases. This CDR3 contains 15 residues. V shed 6 bases, J shed 4 bases, and the junction held 6 bases outside the gene matches. The germline V gene has CDR1 SNHLY and CDR2 FYNNEI. Here the CDR3 DNA reads TGTGCCAGCAGGGGAGGGACAGGGTCCACCGGGGAGCTGTTTTTT. This encodes CASRGGTGSTGELFF.

In its sample, this clonotype was seen many times. This chain uses TRBV28 with TRBJ2-7, with TRBD2 matching 13 bases. CDR3 length: 19 amino acids. The trim removed 4 bases at V and 0 bases at J, leaving 12 bases unmatched. Germline loops: CDR1 MDHEN, CDR2 SYDVKM. The CDR3 DNA reads as TGTGCCAGCAGTTCACCTCGGGGGACTAGCGGGACTTTCTCCTACGAGCAGTACTTC. It codes for CASSSPRGTSGTFSYEQYF.

This clonotype was seen repeatedly, ten times or more. V usage is TRBV5-1 and J usage is TRBJ2-1; 10 bases are a match to TRBD2. In germline, CDR1 is SGHRS, CDR2 YFSETQ. V lost 4 bases to trimming and J lost 3 bases; unmatched junction nucleotides: 7. There are 16 residues in the CDR3. The CDR3, as DNA: TGCGCCAGCAGCCAAACTAGCGGGGCGTACTACAATGAGCAGTTCTTC. Translating it yields CASSQTSGAYYNEQFF.

Comment on this clonotype: This may be a read error: a much more frequent sequence differs by one nucleotide. This sequence joins TRBV2 and TRBJ2-7, with TRBD2 as a possible D gene (5 bases). Per the germline V gene, CDR1 is SNHLY and CDR2 is FYNNEI. This CDR3 has 12 amino acids. CDR3 DNA: TGTGTCAGCAAAGAGGGTATCTACGAGCAGTACTTC. This translates into CVSKEGIYEQYF.

The chain combines TRBV30 with TRBJ2-3, with TRBD2 matching over 8 bases. The CDR3 has 13 residues. V lost 1 base, J lost 7 bases, and 4 bases stayed unmatched. In germline, CDR1 is GTSNPN, CDR2 SVGIG (reference sequence). The CDR3 here is CAWSDGGAYTQYF. CDR3 bases: TGTGCCTGGAGTGACGGGGGGGCATATACGCAGTATTTT.

The rearrangement uses TRBV5-6 and TRBJ1-5; tentatively, D is TRBD1 (5 bases). The ends were cut back, 0 bases at V and 5 bases at J, with 12 bases in the middle. The CDR3 covers 15 residues. Germline CDR1 is SGHDT and CDR2 is YYEEEE. CDR3 loop: CASSLARGPYQPQHF. DNA for the CDR3: TGTGCCAGCAGCTTGGCCCGGGGACCATATCAGCCCCAGCATTTT.

This clonotype showed up many times. The chain combines TRBV11-2 with TRBJ1-2; 8 bases align to TRBD1. The trim removed 2 bases at V and 6 bases at J, leaving 5 bases unmatched. The CDR3 is made up of 14 amino acids. Germline V gives CDR1 SGHAT, CDR2 FQNNGV. DNA for the CDR3: TGTGCCAGCAGCTTACAGACAGGGGTCGATGGCTACACCTTC. This codes for CASSLQTGVDGYTF. Complete variable domain (other parts from reference TRBV11-2 and TRBJ1-2): EAGVAQSPRYKIIEKRQSVAFWCNPISGHATLYWYQQILGQGPKLLIQFQNNGVVDDSQLPKDRFSAERLKGVDSTLKIQPAKLEDSAVYLCASSLQTGVDGYTFGSGTRLTVV.

This rearrangement joins TRBV10-3 to TRBJ1-5; D remains ambiguous. This CDR3 has 15 amino acids. Trimming stripped 5 bases from V and 0 bases from J, with 11 bases between. Germline CDR1 reads ENHRY; CDR2 reads SYGVKD. The CDR3 coding sequence is TGTGCCATCAGTTCAACCTGGGATAGCAATCAGCCCCAGCATTTT. Protein: CAISSTWDSNQPQHF.

This clonotype has only a few counts. CDR3 amino acids: CASSTSGAAYNEQFF. The CDR3, as DNA: TGTGCCAGTAGTACGAGCGGGGCGGCCTACAATGAGCAGTTCTTC. J is TRBJ2-1 and V is TRBV19; 7 bases map to TRBD2. Germline V gene sequence: CDR1 LNHDA, CDR2 SQIVND (reference sequence). J lost 2 bases, V lost 4 bases, and 5 bases had no gene match. There are 15 residues in the CDR3.

The V gene is TRBV6-2 or TRBV6-3, the J gene TRBJ2-2; D is unresolved. The CDR3 covers 11 residues. The ends were cut back, 5 bases at V and 8 bases at J, with 6 bases in the middle. The germline CDR1 and CDR2 sequences are MNHEY and SVGEGT. The CDR3 DNA follows: TGTGCCAGCAGTGGTATTGGGGAGCTGTTTTTT. This gives the protein CASSGIGELFF.

The sample holds many counts of this clonotype. V usage is TRBV10-3 and J usage is TRBJ2-2, with a tentative D call TRBD2 (6 bases). The germline V gene has CDR1 ENHRY and CDR2 SYGVKD. The CDR3 contains 15 residues. V dropped 3 bases and J dropped 4 bases, with 12 bases sitting between them. Written as DNA, the CDR3 is TGTGCCATCAGTGACGAGGAGGGCCGCACCGGGGAGCTGTTTTTT. Amino acid sequence: CAISDEEGRTGELFF.

This clonotype was counted many times. As DNA, the CDR3 is TGTGCCAGCAGCTTAGAACAGGGGCCCGCCCATGAAGCTTTCTTT. The encoded protein is CASSLEQGPAHEAFF. The chain joins TRBV11-2 to TRBJ1-1, with 7 bases identical to TRBD1. The CDR3 length is 15 residues. The trim removed 0 bases at V and 7 bases at J, leaving 8 bases unmatched. Germline V gene data show CDR1 as SGHAT and CDR2 as FQNNGV.

This clonotype appeared many times. V gene TRBV28 combines with J gene TRBJ2-7; the match to TRBD2 covers 7 bases. Germline V lookup: CDR1 MDHEN, CDR2 SYDVKM. The CDR3 totals 15 residues. Trimming at V came to 5 bases and at J to 3 bases, leaving 10 bases not matched to a gene. CDR3 protein: CASSPLGGAYYEQYF. CDR3 nucleotide sequence: TGTGCCAGCAGTCCCTTGGGAGGGGCCTACTACGAGCAGTACTTC. Using reference TRBV28 and TRBJ2-7 for the parts outside the CDR3, the full variable domain is DVKVTQSSRYLVKRTGEKVFLECVQDMDHENMFWYRQDPGLGLRLIYFSYDVKMKEKGDIPEGYSVSREKKERFSLILESASTNQTSMYLCASSPLGGAYYEQYFGPGTRLTVT.

The V call is TRBV6-1, the J call TRBJ2-3; TRBD2 matches 11 bases. Germline V gene sequence: CDR1 MNHNS, CDR2 SASEGT. After removal of 2 bases from V and 8 bases from J, the junction contained 3 bases not matched to a gene. CDR3 length: 14 residues. As DNA, the CDR3 is TGTGCCAGCAGTGAATCTAGCGGGAGGCTTACGCAGTATTTT. Its translation is CASSESSGRLTQYF.

Note on this clonotype: At one end, the junction sequence differs from germline, possibly due to a read error. This chain connects TRBV3-1 to TRBJ2-3; possible D gene TRBD2, 6 bases. Germline V CDR1 and CDR2: LGHDT, YNNKEL (reference sequence). The CDR3 is 15 residues long. CDR3: CSSSQGDSQTDTQYF. In DNA, the CDR3 is TGTTCCAGCAGCCAAGGGGACTCCCAAACAGATACGCAGTATTTT.

The table lists this clonotype with many counts. The chain recombines TRBV28 with TRBJ1-1; 12 bases are shared with TRBD1. CDR3 size: 15 residues. The ends lost 6 bases at V and 11 bases at J; junction bases unmatched: 13. Germline V gene data show CDR1 as MDHEN and CDR2 as SYDVKM. CDR3 amino acids: CASSPGTGGFPLAFF. In nucleotides, the CDR3 is TGTGCCAGCAGCCCCGGGACAGGGGGCTTCCCCCTGGCTTTCTTT.

The rearrangement uses TRBV28 and TRBJ1-1; no firm D call. The CDR3 runs 15 residues. Germline loops: CDR1 MDHEN, CDR2 SYDVKM. Trimming left V 4 bases short and J 4 bases short, with 16 bases between. The CDR3 nucleotides are TGTGCCAGCAGTTCCCCCTATCAGGAAAGCACTGAAGCTTTCTTT. Amino acid sequence: CASSSPYQESTEAFF.

The V gene is TRBV11-2, the J gene TRBJ2-1, with D possibly TRBD1 on 6 matching bases. The CDR3 is made up of 16 amino acids. Germline V gives CDR1 SGHAT, CDR2 FQNNGV. The V gene lost 1 base and the J gene lost 6 bases, with 16 bases spanning the gap. This CDR3 is CASSLATGSDSNEQFF. CDR3 DNA: TGTGCCAGCAGCTTAGCAACAGGGTCGGATTCCAATGAGCAGTTCTTC.

Ten or more counts support this clonotype. The chain uses TRBV11-2 and TRBJ2-7; D call uncertain. This CDR3 comprises 12 residues. Germline V CDR1 and CDR2: SGHAT, FQNNGV. Trimming cost V 4 bases and J 3 bases, with 7 bases left between them. The CDR3 protein is CASSSLVYEQYF. CDR3 sequence (DNA): TGTGCCAGCAGCTCCCTTGTCTACGAGCAGTACTTC.

V is TRBV7-2 and J is TRBJ2-7, with 11 bases identical to TRBD1. Germline V CDR1 and CDR2: SGHTA, FQGNSA. This CDR3 spans 16 amino acids. The ends lost 4 bases at V and 4 bases at J; junction bases unmatched: 9. The CDR3 sequence: CASSSDRGQWGYEQYF. The CDR3 DNA is TGTGCCAGCAGCTCGGACAGGGGGCAATGGGGTTACGAGCAGTACTTC.

This clonotype was recorded at least ten times. The J gene is TRBJ2-1, the V gene TRBV2; 7 bases map to TRBD1. V lost 4 bases and J lost 9; bases outside the gene matches: 3. The length of the CDR3 is 12 residues. The germline CDR1 and CDR2 sequences are SNHLY and FYNNEI. In nucleotides, the CDR3 is TGTGCCAGCAGTGTGGACAGGATTGAGCAGTTCTTC. It specifies CASSVDRIEQFF.

This clonotype was observed a handful of times. The chain is built from TRBV6-2 or TRBV6-3 and TRBJ1-2; D call uncertain. Looked up from germline, CDR1 is MNHEY and CDR2 is SVGEGT. V was trimmed by 0 bases and J by 2 bases, leaving 10 bases between them. CDR3 length: 15 residues. CDR3 amino acids: CASSYSPGPNYGYTF. CDR3 DNA sequence: TGTGCCAGCAGTTACTCGCCGGGTCCAAACTATGGCTACACCTTC.